Given below is one T cell receptor beta chain in context. This record belongs to a study of read filtering for tumor transcriptome and immune sequencing. Looking at the study overall: Patients were approximately 17 male and about 14 female, mean age around 66 years, range about 47 to 85. By R-ISS, stages I, II and III held around 8, 16 and 7 patients.

Every patient had bone marrow sampled while the disease was active. Unmatched junction bases numbered 12, after V lost 4 bases and J lost 9 bases. Per the germline V gene, CDR1 is SGDLS and CDR2 is YYNGEE. The CDR3 extends over 14 amino acids. From approximately 430 ng of RNA, a library with molecular barcoded alpha/delta and beta/gamma adaptors was made. TCRdb passed the reads through MiXCR, listing each CDR3 protein once. The sample consists of 50,000 or so distinct CDR3 sequences, roughly 20% of them appearing once. Material for sequencing was a population of CD138-negative cells sorted from bone marrow. This receptor was taken from a donor older than 35 with multiple myeloma. The chain has TRBV9 and TRBJ1-1, with TRBD1 identical over 7 bases. CDR3 bases: TGTGCCAGCAGCCCGGAGACAGGGATCAATCAAGCTTTCTTT. Its translation: CASSPETGINQAFF.